These 13 T cell receptor beta chains originate from one sample sequenced in a study of low-dose radiotherapy and immunotherapy resistance in tumors. cDNA synthesis used a TRAV/TRBV-specific primer set for both chains. PCR amplification of the TCRs was performed with Phusion for 20 PCR cycles, and it relied on a constant-region primer together with a V-primer adapter. TCRdb reprocessed the reads with MiXCR, giving one entry per CDR3 protein. This sample has 64,000 or so distinct CDR3 sequences; around a third occur once, and the top ten carry 8.5% to 14%. The time point was: before trial treatment. The specimen was PBMCs, collected before treatment. All receptors come from a female donor with ovarian cancer.

This clonotype has a count of ten or more. The CDR3: CASSQPGPDTQYF. The CDR3 bases are TGTGCCAGCAGCCAGCCCGGGCCAGATACGCAGTATTTT. This chain links TRBV14 with TRBJ2-3; no reliable D call. The CDR3 sequence is 13 residues long. With 3 bases removed from V and 4 bases from J, the gap between germline ends came to 8 bases. Germline V CDR1 and CDR2: SGHDN, FVKESK.

This sequence joins TRBV18 and TRBJ2-7; 9 positions agree with TRBD1. V gave up 6 bases and J gave up 7 bases; unmatched junction bases: 7. The CDR3 is made up of 13 amino acids. The germline V gene encodes CDR1 KGHSH and CDR2 LQKENI. The CDR3 protein is CASSPGTGMEQYF. In DNA form, the CDR3 reads TGTGCCAGCTCCCCTGGGACAGGGATGGAGCAGTACTTC.

This clonotype was counted ten times or more. The chain couples TRBV19 to TRBJ2-5, with 11 bases aligning to TRBD2. In germline, CDR1 is LNHDA, CDR2 SQIVND (reference sequence). The trim removed 5 bases at V and 2 bases at J, leaving 7 bases unmatched. The CDR3 runs 16 residues. The CDR3 nucleotides are TGTGCCAGTAGTCCCGGGACTAGCGGAAGACAAGAGACCCAGTACTTC. Translation: CASSPGTSGRQETQYF.

This clonotype has only one observation. V and J are TRBV6-2 or TRBV6-3 and TRBJ1-5; no reliable D call. This CDR3 region has 14 residues. Germline-derived CDR1 and CDR2 are MNHEY and SVGEGT. Trimming removed 2 bases from V and 2 bases from J, with 7 bases in between. The CDR3 DNA is TGTGCCAGCAGTTACGGAGGTGGCAATCAGCCCCAGCATTTT. Translated, it gives CASSYGGGNQPQHF.

This chain uses TRBV6-2 or TRBV6-3 with TRBJ2-1; 12 bases map to TRBD2. CDR1 is MNHEY, CDR2 SVGEGT, per germline. Trimming cost V 4 bases and J 2 bases; bases outside gene matches: 6. This CDR3 contains 17 residues. The CDR3 region has the DNA TGTGCCAGCAGTTCCCCCTGGACTAGCGGGACCTACAATGAGCAGTTCTTC. This sequence encodes CASSSPWTSGTYNEQFF.

This clonotype was counted ten times or more. The J gene is TRBJ1-4, the V gene TRBV7-2, with TRBD1 matching 10 bases. Trimming at V came to 2 bases and at J to 8 bases, leaving 2 bases not matched to a gene. CDR1 SGHTA and CDR2 FQGNSA come from the germline V gene. The length of the CDR3 is 14 residues. The DNA for the CDR3 is TGTGCCAGCAGCTTACCGACAGGGGGCGAAAAACTGTTTTTT. As protein: CASSLPTGGEKLFF.

This clonotype was picked up many times. V is TRBV30 and J is TRBJ1-1; D may be TRBD1 (6 bases). Per germline, CDR1 GTSNPN and CDR2 SVGIG (reference sequence). V was cut by 5 bases and J by 1 base, with 11 bases left in between. The CDR3 length is 13 residues. The CDR3 region has the DNA TGTGCCTGGCGACGGACAGCGAACACTGAAGCTTTCTTT. Its protein is CAWRRTANTEAFF.

The chain employs TRBV6-2 or TRBV6-3 and TRBJ2-7; tentatively, D is TRBD2 (6 bases). Germline CDR1 and CDR2: MNHEY and SVGEGT. The CDR3 extends over 12 amino acids. The V gene lost 6 bases and the J gene lost 2 bases, with 8 bases spanning the gap. In DNA, the CDR3 is TGTGCCAGCAGCCGACTAGCCTACGAGCAGTACTTC. Translated: CASSRLAYEQYF.

Ten or more counts support this clonotype. The rearrangement uses TRBV20-1 and TRBJ2-3, with D possibly being TRBD1 or TRBD2 (5 bases each). V lost 6 bases to trimming and J lost 0 bases, with 16 bases between them. CDR3 length: 15 amino acids. Germline CDR1 reads DFQATT; CDR2 reads SNEGSKA (reference sequence). CDR3: CSAITGTQSTDTQYF. Here the CDR3 DNA reads TGCAGTGCAATAACCGGGACCCAAAGCACAGATACGCAGTATTTT.

This clonotype was counted a few times. A far bigger clonotype differs at one base, so this is likely a read error. CDR3 amino acids: CATSDRRTVDGRYEQFF. Here the CDR3 DNA reads TGTGCCACCAGTGACAGGCGGACAGTTGATGGGCGCTACGAGCAGTTCTTC. V usage is TRBV24-1 and J usage is TRBJ2-1; tentative D call: TRBD1 (6 bases). The CDR3 length is 17 residues. The germline V and J ends were trimmed by 4 bases and 10 bases, with 25 bases remaining between them. Looked up from germline, CDR1 is KGHDR and CDR2 is SFDVKD.

This clonotype was seen many times. This chain joins TRBV21-1 and TRBJ1-5; TRBD1 is taken as the D call from the table, unchecked against the DNA. TRBV21-1 is termed a pseudogene. This CDR3 is built from 14 residues. CDR3 DNA sequence: TGTGCCAGCAGCAACAGGGATAGCAATCAGCCCCAGCATTTT. As protein: CASSNRDSNQPQHF.

The rearrangement links TRBV4-2 to TRBJ2-2, with 8 bases identical to TRBD2. The trim removed 7 bases at V and 1 base at J, leaving 5 bases unmatched. CDR3 length equals 15 residues. CDR1 is LGHNA, CDR2 YNFKEQ, per germline. The DNA for the CDR3 is TGTGCCAGCAACCGTAGCGGGATGAACACCGGGGAGCTGTTTTTT. Its translation: CASNRSGMNTGELFF.

The rearrangement uses TRBV6-1 and TRBJ1-2, with 12 nucleotides matching TRBD1. Germline V CDR1 and CDR2: MNHNS, SASEGT. After removal of 5 bases from V and 6 bases from J, the junction contained 4 bases not matched to a gene. The CDR3 spans 14 residues. The CDR3, as DNA: TGTGCCAGCAGTACGGGACAGGGGGCCCATGGCTACACCTTC. It is translated as CASSTGQGAHGYTF.